This passage covers 23 T cell receptor beta chains from one sample sequenced in a study of breast tumors, draining lymph nodes, adjacent tissues. Samples came from axillary lymph nodes draining the breast cancer. Using its own MiXCR run on the multiplex PCR reads, TCRdb lists one record per CDR3 protein. The repertoire holds around 130,000 distinct CDR3 sequences, with around 21% as singletons. Sequencing was performed on axillary lymph node tissue. The receptors derive from a female donor with breast cancer. Some clones in this sample may be carry-over from other donors' samples.

This clonotype was seen many times. The rearrangement links TRBV28 to TRBJ2-7, with a weak D call TRBD2 (6 bases). The CDR3 spans 13 residues. Germline V gene data show CDR1 as MDHEN and CDR2 as SYDVKM. Trimming took off 5 bases at V and 0 bases at J, with 8 bases between the two ends. CDR3 protein: CASSGDFSYEQYF. The CDR3 region has the DNA TGTGCCAGCAGTGGGGACTTCTCCTACGAGCAGTACTTC. Filled out from reference TRBV28 and TRBJ2-7, the complete variable domain reads DVKVTQSSRYLVKRTGEKVFLECVQDMDHENMFWYRQDPGLGLRLIYFSYDVKMKEKGDIPEGYSVSREKKERFSLILESASTNQTSMYLCASSGDFSYEQYFGPGTRLTVT.

CDR3 region: CASSLGGVNNEQFF. In DNA, the CDR3 is TGTGCCAGCAGCTTGGGTGGGGTAAACAATGAGCAGTTCTTC. V is TRBV5-4 and J is TRBJ2-1; D ambiguous. The CDR3 sequence is 14 residues long. Looked up from germline, CDR1 is SGHNT and CDR2 is YYREEE (reference sequence). V was cut by 0 bases and J by 5 bases, with 9 bases left in between.

This clonotype appeared many times. V usage is TRBV6-1 and J usage is TRBJ1-2; TRBD1 is a possible D gene (5 bases). This CDR3 has 13 amino acids. The germline V gene has CDR1 MNHNS and CDR2 SASEGT. V was clipped by 0 bases and J by 8 bases, with 10 bases between them. The CDR3 DNA sequence: TGTGCCAGCAGTGAAGCCAGGGCCGCCGGCTACACCTTC. It specifies CASSEARAAGYTF.

This clonotype was counted at least ten times. The J gene is TRBJ2-7, the V gene TRBV2; D ambiguous. Trimming removed 3 bases from V and 3 bases from J, with 0 bases in between. Germline V gene sequence: CDR1 SNHLY, CDR2 FYNNEI. The CDR3 contains 10 residues. CDR3: CASSDYEQYF. For the CDR3, the DNA is TGTGCCAGCAGTGACTACGAGCAGTACTTC.

This clonotype was counted ten times or more. The chain has TRBV7-9 and TRBJ2-2, with 15 bases matching TRBD2. CDR3 length: 17 residues. Germline CDR1 reads SEHNR; CDR2 reads FQNEAQ (reference sequence). Trimming cost V 6 bases and J 2 bases; bases outside gene matches: 4. The CDR3 spells CASSSGLAGGNTGELFF. Written as DNA, the CDR3 is TGTGCCAGCAGTTCGGGACTAGCGGGAGGTAACACCGGGGAGCTGTTTTTT.

This clonotype was detected ten times or more. One end of the junction is discordant with germline, which a read error may explain. CDR3 in amino acids: CASSPSTSDRRVRF. CDR3 DNA sequence: TGTGCCAGCAGCCCCTCCACTTCGGACAGAAGGGTTCGCTTC. V gene TRBV3-1 combines with J gene TRBJ2-7; a weak D match, TRBD1 (6 bases). The length of the CDR3 is 14 residues. Germline CDR1 LGHDT, CDR2 YNNKEL (reference sequence).

This clonotype was seen ten or more times. The rearrangement uses TRBV7-3 and TRBJ1-2; D unresolved. Germline CDR1 SGHTA, CDR2 FQGTGA. With 2 bases removed from V and 7 bases from J, the gap between germline ends came to 14 bases. This CDR3 has 14 amino acids. DNA for the CDR3: TGTGCCAGCAGCTTATCCCCCCGGGTAGCTGGCTACACCTTC. Translated, it gives CASSLSPRVAGYTF.

At least ten counts were recorded for this clonotype. The chain employs TRBV5-8 and TRBJ2-1; 9 bases align to TRBD2. Per germline, CDR1 SGHTS and CDR2 YDEGEE. This CDR3 contains 15 residues. V trimming: 2 bases; J trimming: 4 bases; junction bases outside the gene matches: 4. In DNA, the CDR3 is TGTGCCAGCAGCTTTTCTAGCGGGGTTTACAATGAGCAGTTCTTC. Encoded protein: CASSFSSGVYNEQFF. The full variable domain, its missing parts supplied by reference TRBV5-8 and TRBJ2-1, is EAGVTQSPTHLIKTRGQQATLRCSPISGHTSVYWYQQALGLGLQFLLWYDEGEERNRGNFPPRFSGRQFPNYSSELNVNALELEDSALYLCASSFSSGVYNEQFFGPGTRLTVL.

This clonotype appeared a few times. The genes are TRBV18 and TRBJ1-5, with no clear D. V lost 3 bases and J lost 6, with 21 bases in between. The germline V gene encodes CDR1 KGHSH and CDR2 LQKENI. The length of the CDR3 is 17 residues. In nucleotides, the CDR3 is TGTGCCAGCTCACCCCTGGGAGGCAGGCCGGCTCCTCAGCCCCAGCATTTT. This translates into CASSPLGGRPAPQPQHF.

This clonotype was seen ten or more times. This sequence joins TRBV12-3 or TRBV12-4 and TRBJ2-7; TRBD1 matches 10 bases. The ends lost 5 bases at V and 5 bases at J; junction bases unmatched: 9. The CDR3 runs 15 residues. The CDR3 region is CASSRQGALHHEQYF. The CDR3 nucleotides read TGTGCCAGCAGTCGACAGGGGGCACTACATCACGAGCAGTACTTC.

At least ten counts were recorded for this clonotype. The rearrangement links TRBV14 to TRBJ2-1; 9 bases agree with TRBD2. This CDR3 contains 16 residues. Germline loops: CDR1 SGHDN, CDR2 FVKESK. V trimming: 3 bases; J trimming: 6 bases; junction bases outside the gene matches: 9. The CDR3: CASSHLAGDPCNEQFF. The CDR3 coding sequence is TGTGCCAGCAGCCACTTAGCGGGAGACCCGTGCAATGAGCAGTTCTTC. Filled out from reference TRBV14 and TRBJ2-1, the complete variable domain reads EAGVTQFPSHSVIEKGQTVTLRCDPISGHDNLYWYRRVMGKEIKFLLHFVKESKQDESGMPNNRFLAERTGGTYSTLKVQPAELEDSGVYFCASSHLAGDPCNEQFFGPGTRLTVL.

This clonotype has at least ten counts. The chain joins TRBV6-2 or TRBV6-3 to TRBJ2-1; 8 positions agree with TRBD2. This CDR3 contains 15 residues. The germline gives CDR1 MNHEY, CDR2 SVGEGT. V lost 7 bases and J lost 9; bases outside the gene matches: 14. The CDR3 coding sequence is TGTGCCAGCAATAAGATGGGACTAGGGCTAGTTGAGCAGTTCTTC. This gives the protein CASNKMGLGLVEQFF.

J is TRBJ2-7 and V is TRBV20-1; no firm D call. The V gene lost 5 bases and the J gene lost 4 bases, with 9 bases spanning the gap. CDR1 DFQATT and CDR2 SNEGSKA come from the germline V gene (reference sequence). CDR3 size: 11 residues. The CDR3 loop is CSAYSGYEQYF. The CDR3 DNA reads TGCAGTGCTTACTCCGGATACGAGCAGTACTTC.

This clonotype was recorded many times. V is TRBV9 and J is TRBJ2-2, with D unclear. Germline V gives CDR1 SGDLS, CDR2 YYNGEE. V was pared by 0 bases and J by 5 bases, with 2 bases between. CDR3 size: 12 residues. CDR3 nucleotide sequence: TGTGCCAGCAGCGTAGGTACCGGGGAGCTGTTTTTT. Residues: CASSVGTGELFF.

This clonotype was recorded at least ten times. V and J are TRBV3-1 and TRBJ2-1; D ambiguous. The CDR3 is 12 residues long. CDR1 is LGHDT, CDR2 YNNKEL, per germline (reference sequence). The germline V and J ends were trimmed by 1 base and 11 bases, with 9 bases remaining between them. The CDR3 loop reads CASSQGTAQQFF. CDR3 nucleotide sequence: TGTGCCAGCAGCCAAGGGACGGCCCAGCAGTTCTTC.

The sample holds a few counts of this clonotype. The genes are TRBV28 and TRBJ2-1; D is possibly TRBD2 (7 bases). Trimming stripped 5 bases from V and 8 bases from J, with 19 bases between. The CDR3 length is 15 residues. Germline V lookup: CDR1 MDHEN, CDR2 SYDVKM. The CDR3 here is CASSKAGASGYEQFF. The CDR3 DNA is TGTGCCAGCAGTAAAGCAGGGGCTAGCGGATATGAGCAGTTCTTC.

There are many counts of this clonotype. A junction boundary mismatches the germline segment, possibly from a read error. CDR3 sequence: CASTREGTGTQYF. CDR3 nucleotides: TGCGCCAGCACCAGGGAGGGTACAGGTACGCAGTATTTT. This sequence joins TRBV5-1 and TRBJ2-3; 7 bases are shared with TRBD2. The germline CDR1 and CDR2 sequences are SGHRS and YFSETQ. The CDR3 covers 13 residues.

This clonotype was recorded many times. The genes are TRBV12-3 or TRBV12-4 and TRBJ2-2; maybe TRBD2 (5 bases). V dropped 3 bases and J dropped 4 bases, with 9 bases sitting between them. The length of the CDR3 is 14 residues. CDR3 sequence: CASSFLALTGELFF. CDR3 nucleotides: TGTGCCAGCAGTTTTTTAGCGCTCACCGGGGAGCTGTTTTTT.

This clonotype has a count of ten or more. V is TRBV5-1 and J is TRBJ2-1; 10 nucleotides match TRBD2. Unmatched junction bases numbered 1, after V lost 0 bases and J lost 7 bases. This CDR3 contains 14 residues. Per germline, CDR1 SGHRS and CDR2 YFSETQ. The CDR3 is CASSLVLAGNEQFF. CDR3 nucleotide sequence: TGCGCCAGCAGCTTGGTACTAGCGGGAAATGAGCAGTTCTTC.

This clonotype was picked up many times. V is TRBV7-3 and J is TRBJ2-1, with 11 bases that match TRBD2. The CDR3 covers 15 residues. Germline V CDR1 and CDR2: SGHTA, FQGTGA. With 5 bases clipped from V and 7 bases from J, the junction kept 7 bases outside the gene matches. CDR3 region: CASSQLAGVTNEQFF. In nucleotides, the CDR3 is TGTGCCAGCAGCCAACTAGCGGGAGTAACGAATGAGCAGTTCTTC.

As regards this clonotype: A read error is possible here, since a much larger clone lies one base away. This chain links TRBV11-2 with TRBJ2-5; tentatively, D is TRBD2 (6 bases). Germline V gene sequence: CDR1 SGHAT, CDR2 FQNNGV. The CDR3 is 14 residues long. The CDR3 nucleotides read TGTGCCTGCAGCCAAGGGACTGCACAAGAGACCCAGTACTTC. It specifies CACSQGTAQETQYF. Based on the CDR3 plus reference TRBV11-2 and TRBJ2-5, the full variable domain is EAGVAQSPRYKIIEKRQSVAFWCNPISGHATLYWYQQILGQGPKLLIQFQNNGVVDDSQLPKDRFSAERLKGVDSTLKIQPAKLEDSAVYLCACSQGTAQETQYFGPGTRLLVL.

This rearrangement joins TRBV10-2 to TRBJ2-7; no reliable D call. CDR3 length: 14 amino acids. In germline, CDR1 is WSHSY, CDR2 SAAADI. The V gene lost 6 bases and the J gene lost 9 bases, with 21 bases spanning the gap. DNA for the CDR3: TGCGCCAGCAGCGAGACTGAGGCTGTTTTAGGGCAGTACTTC. It specifies CASSETEAVLGQYF.

This clonotype was seen at least ten times. The chain's CDR3 is CASSSRRDMAYNEQFF. CDR3 nucleotide sequence: TGTGCCAGCAGCTCCCGCCGGGACATGGCCTACAATGAGCAGTTCTTC. The chain couples TRBV11-2 to TRBJ2-1; weak D call: TRBD1 (6 bases). V was shortened by 4 bases and J by 2 bases, with 15 bases between the two germline ends. CDR3 length: 16 residues. Germline V gives CDR1 SGHAT, CDR2 FQNNGV.